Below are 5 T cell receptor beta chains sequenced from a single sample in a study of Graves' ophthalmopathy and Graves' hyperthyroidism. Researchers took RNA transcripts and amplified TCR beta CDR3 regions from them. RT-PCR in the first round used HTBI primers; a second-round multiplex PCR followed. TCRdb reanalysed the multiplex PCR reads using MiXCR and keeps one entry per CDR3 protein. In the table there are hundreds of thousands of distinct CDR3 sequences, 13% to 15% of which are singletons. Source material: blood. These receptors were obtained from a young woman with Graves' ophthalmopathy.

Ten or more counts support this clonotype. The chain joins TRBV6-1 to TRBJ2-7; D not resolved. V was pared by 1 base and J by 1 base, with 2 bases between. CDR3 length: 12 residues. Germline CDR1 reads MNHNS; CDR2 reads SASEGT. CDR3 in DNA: TGTGCCAGCAGTGAAGGGTCCTACGAGCAGTACTTC. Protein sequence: CASSEGSYEQYF.

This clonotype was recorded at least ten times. CDR3 sequence reads: CATSRTKQATFSYEQYF. The CDR3 DNA reads as TGTGCCACCAGCAGAACTAAACAGGCAACCTTCTCCTACGAGCAGTACTTC. The chain couples TRBV15 to TRBJ2-7; TRBD1 might be the D (5 bases). The CDR3 contains 17 residues. Germline lookup yields CDR1 LNHNV and CDR2 YYDKDF (reference sequence). Trimming cost V 2 bases and J 0 bases, with 17 bases left between them.

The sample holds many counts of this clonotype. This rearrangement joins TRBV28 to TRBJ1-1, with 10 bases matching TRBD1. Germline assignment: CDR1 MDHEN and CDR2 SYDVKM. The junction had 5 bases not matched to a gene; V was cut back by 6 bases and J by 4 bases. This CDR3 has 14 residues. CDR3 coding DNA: TGTGCCAGCAGGACAGGGGGCGCATCCACTGAAGCTTTCTTT. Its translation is CASRTGGASTEAFF. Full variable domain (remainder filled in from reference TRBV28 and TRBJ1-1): DVKVTQSSRYLVKRTGEKVFLECVQDMDHENMFWYRQDPGLGLRLIYFSYDVKMKEKGDIPEGYSVSREKKERFSLILESASTNQTSMYLCASRTGGASTEAFFGQGTRLTVV.

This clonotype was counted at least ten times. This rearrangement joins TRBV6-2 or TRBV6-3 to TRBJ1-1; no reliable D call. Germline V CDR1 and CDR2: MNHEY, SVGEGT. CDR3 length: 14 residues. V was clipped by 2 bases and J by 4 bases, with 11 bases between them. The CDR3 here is CASSYVSLGTEAFF. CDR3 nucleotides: TGTGCCAGCAGTTACGTCTCCCTGGGCACTGAAGCTTTCTTT.

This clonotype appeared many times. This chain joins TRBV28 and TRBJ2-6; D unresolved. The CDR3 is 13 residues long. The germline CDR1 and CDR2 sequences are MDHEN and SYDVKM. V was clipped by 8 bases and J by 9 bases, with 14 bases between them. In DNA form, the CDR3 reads TGTGCCAGCGCCGACAATCGACTCAACGTCCTGACTTTC. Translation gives CASADNRLNVLTF.